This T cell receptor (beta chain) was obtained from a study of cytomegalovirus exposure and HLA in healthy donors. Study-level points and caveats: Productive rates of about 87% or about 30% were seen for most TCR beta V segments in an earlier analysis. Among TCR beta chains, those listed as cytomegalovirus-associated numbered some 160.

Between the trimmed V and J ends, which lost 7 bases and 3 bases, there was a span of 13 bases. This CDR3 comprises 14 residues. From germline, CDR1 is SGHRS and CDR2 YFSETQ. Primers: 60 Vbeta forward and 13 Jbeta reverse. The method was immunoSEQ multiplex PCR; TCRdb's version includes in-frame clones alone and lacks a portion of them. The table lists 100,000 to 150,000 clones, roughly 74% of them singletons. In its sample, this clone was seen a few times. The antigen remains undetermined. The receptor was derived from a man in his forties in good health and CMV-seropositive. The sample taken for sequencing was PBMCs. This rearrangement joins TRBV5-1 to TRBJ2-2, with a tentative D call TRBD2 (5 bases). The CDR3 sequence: CASELAGYTGELFF. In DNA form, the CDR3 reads TGCGCCAGCGAGCTAGCTGGATACACCGGGGAGCTGTTTTTT. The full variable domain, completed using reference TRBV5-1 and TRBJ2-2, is KAGVTQTPRYLIKTRGQQVTLSCSPISGHRSVSWYQQTPGQGLQFLFEYFSETQRNKGNFPGRFSGRQFSNSRSEMNVSTLELGDSALYLCASELAGYTGELFFGEGSRLTVL.